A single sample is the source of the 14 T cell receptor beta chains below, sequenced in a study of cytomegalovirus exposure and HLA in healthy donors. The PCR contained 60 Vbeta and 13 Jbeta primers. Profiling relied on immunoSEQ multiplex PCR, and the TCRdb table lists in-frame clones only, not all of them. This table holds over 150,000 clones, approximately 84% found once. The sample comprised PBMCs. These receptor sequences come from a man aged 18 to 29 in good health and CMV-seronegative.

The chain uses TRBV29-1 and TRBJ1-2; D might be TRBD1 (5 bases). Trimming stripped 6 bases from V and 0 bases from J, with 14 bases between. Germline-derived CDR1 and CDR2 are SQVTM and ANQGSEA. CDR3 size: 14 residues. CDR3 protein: CSVAPGGTNYGYTF. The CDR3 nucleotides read TGCAGCGTCGCCCCGGGGGGGACTAACTATGGCTACACCTTC.

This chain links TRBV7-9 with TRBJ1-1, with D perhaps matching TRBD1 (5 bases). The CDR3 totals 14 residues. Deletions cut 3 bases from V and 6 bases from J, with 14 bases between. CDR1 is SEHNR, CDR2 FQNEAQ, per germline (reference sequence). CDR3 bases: TGTGCCAGCAGCTTTCTGGGCTGGGGCCCTGAAGCTTTCTTT. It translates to CASSFLGWGPEAFF.

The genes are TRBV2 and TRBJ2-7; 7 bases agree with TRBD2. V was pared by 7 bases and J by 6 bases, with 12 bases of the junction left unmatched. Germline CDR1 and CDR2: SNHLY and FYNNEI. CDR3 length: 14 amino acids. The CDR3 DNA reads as TGTGCCAGCATAGCGGGCATAGCCCTGGGCGAGCAGTACTTC. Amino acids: CASIAGIALGEQYF.

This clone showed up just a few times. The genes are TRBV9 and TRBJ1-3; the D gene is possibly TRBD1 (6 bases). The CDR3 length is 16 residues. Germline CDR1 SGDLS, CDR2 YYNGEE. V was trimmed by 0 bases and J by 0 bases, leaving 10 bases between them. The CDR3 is CASSVEGHSSGNTIYF. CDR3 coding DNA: TGTGCCAGCAGCGTAGAGGGACACAGCTCTGGAAACACCATATATTTT. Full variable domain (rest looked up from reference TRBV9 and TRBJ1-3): DSGVTQTPKHLITATGQRVTLRCSPRSGDLSVYWYQQSLDQGLQFLIQYYNGEERAKGNILERFSAQQFPDLHSELNLSSLELGDSALYFCASSVEGHSSGNTIYFGEGSWLTVV.

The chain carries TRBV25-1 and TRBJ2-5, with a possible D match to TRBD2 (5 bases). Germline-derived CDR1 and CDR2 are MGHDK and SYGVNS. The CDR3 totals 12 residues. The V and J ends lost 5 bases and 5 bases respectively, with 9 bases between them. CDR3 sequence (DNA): TGTGCCAGCAGTCGCCAGCGGGAGACCCAGTACTTC. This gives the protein CASSRQRETQYF.

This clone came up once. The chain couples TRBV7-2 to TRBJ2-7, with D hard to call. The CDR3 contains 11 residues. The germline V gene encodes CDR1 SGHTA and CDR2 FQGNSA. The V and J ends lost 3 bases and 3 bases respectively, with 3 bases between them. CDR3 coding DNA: TGTGCCAGCAGCTTTCGCTACGAGCAGTACTTC. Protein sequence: CASSFRYEQYF. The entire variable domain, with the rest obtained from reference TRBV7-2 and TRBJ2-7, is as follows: GAGVSQSPSNKVTEKGKDVELRCDPISGHTALYWYRQSLGQGLEFLIYFQGNSAPDKSGLPSDRFSAERTGGSVSTLTIQRTQQEDSAVYLCASSFRYEQYFGPGTRLTVT.

CDR3 sequence reads: CASSLLAGATPTDTQYF. The DNA for the CDR3 is TGTGCCAGTAGTCTCTTAGCGGGAGCTACCCCCACAGATACGCAGTATTTT. This chain links TRBV19 with TRBJ2-3; TRBD2 agrees at 9 bases. This CDR3 has 17 amino acids. J was trimmed by 2 bases and V by 5 bases; bases with no gene match: 11. Germline V gene sequence: CDR1 LNHDA, CDR2 SQIVND (reference sequence).

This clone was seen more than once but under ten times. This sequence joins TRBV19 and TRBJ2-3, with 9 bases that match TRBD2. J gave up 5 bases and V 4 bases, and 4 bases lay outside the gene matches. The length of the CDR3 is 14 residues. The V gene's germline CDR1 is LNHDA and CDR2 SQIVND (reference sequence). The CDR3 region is CASSTAGGRDTQYF. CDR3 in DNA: TGTGCCAGTAGTACCGCGGGAGGGCGAGATACGCAGTATTTT.

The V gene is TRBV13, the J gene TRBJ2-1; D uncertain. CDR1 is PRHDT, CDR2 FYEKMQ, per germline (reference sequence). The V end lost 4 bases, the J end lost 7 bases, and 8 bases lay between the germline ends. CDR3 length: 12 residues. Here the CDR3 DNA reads TGTGCCAGCAGCTACCTATGGAATGAGCAGTTCTTC. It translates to CASSYLWNEQFF.

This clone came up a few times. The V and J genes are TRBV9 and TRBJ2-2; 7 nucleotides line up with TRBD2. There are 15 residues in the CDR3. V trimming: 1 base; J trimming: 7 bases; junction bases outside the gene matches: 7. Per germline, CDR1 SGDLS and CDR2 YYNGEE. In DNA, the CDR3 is TGTGCCAGCAGCGTACGAGCGGGAACCCGCGGGGAGCTGTTTTTT. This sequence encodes CASSVRAGTRGELFF.

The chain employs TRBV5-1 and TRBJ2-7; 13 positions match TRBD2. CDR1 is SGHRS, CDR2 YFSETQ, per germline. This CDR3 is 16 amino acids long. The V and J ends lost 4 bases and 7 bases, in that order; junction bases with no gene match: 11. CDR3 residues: CASSPRLAGGPKEQYF. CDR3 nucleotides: TGCGCCAGCAGCCCCCGACTAGCGGGGGGCCCCAAGGAGCAGTACTTC.

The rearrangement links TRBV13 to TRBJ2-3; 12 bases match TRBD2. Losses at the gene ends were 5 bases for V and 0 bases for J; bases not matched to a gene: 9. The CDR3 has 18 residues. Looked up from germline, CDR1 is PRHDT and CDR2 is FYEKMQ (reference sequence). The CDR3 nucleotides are TGTGCCAGCAGCCCCCTGACTAGCGGGGGCCTGAGCACAGATACGCAGTATTTT. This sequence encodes CASSPLTSGGLSTDTQYF.

In nucleotides, the CDR3 is TGTGCCAGCTCACTCAAAGGGAGCTCCTACAATGAGCAGTTCTTC. It translates to CASSLKGSSYNEQFF. The chain has TRBV18 and TRBJ2-1, with TRBD2 as a possible D gene (5 bases). Germline CDR1 is KGHSH and CDR2 is LQKENI. The CDR3 loop spans 15 amino acids. The V and J ends lost 4 bases and 0 bases respectively, with 10 bases between them.

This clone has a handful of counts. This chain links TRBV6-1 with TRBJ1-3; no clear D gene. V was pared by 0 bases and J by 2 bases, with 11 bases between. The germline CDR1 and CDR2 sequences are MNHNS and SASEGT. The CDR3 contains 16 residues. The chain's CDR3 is CASSEAHQNPGNTIYF. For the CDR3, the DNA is TGTGCCAGCAGTGAAGCGCATCAGAATCCTGGAAACACCATATATTTT.